Listed here is a single T cell receptor (beta chain). This CDR3 spans 13 amino acids. Germline CDR1 and CDR2: LNHNV and YYDKDF (reference sequence). The ends were cut back, 1 base at V and 11 bases at J, with 11 bases in the middle. These data originate in a study of blood T cell repertoires in COVID-19. Study as a whole: Specimens from acute and convalescent COVID-19 originated in the United States, Italy and Spain. T cells, B-cell-depleted T cells, or PBMCs supplied cDNA or gDNA.

Original processing notes: The authors estimated nucleated cell counts from reference gene primer amplification. Here immunoSEQ multiplex PCR was the method, and the copy in TCRdb shows in-frame clones only, minus some. V and J calls and clone size are given by that table; D and trimming were obtained from the DNA. The sample consists of approximately 210,000 clones, about 83% of them appearing once. Sequences were obtained from peripheral blood. The rearrangement joins TRBV15 to TRBJ1-4, with no clear D. This TCR derives from a woman aged 65 to 85 with active or convalescent COVID-19. The CDR3 is CATSRVPSTKLFF. The CDR3, as DNA: TGTGCCACCAGCAGAGTCCCGTCGACTAAACTGTTTTTT.